Reported below is one TCR beta chain. What it recognizes is unknown. This sample is part of a study of cytomegalovirus exposure and HLA in healthy donors. Whole-study results and caveats: Among immune exposure information, only CMV serostatus was available. Sequencing artifact likely explains a cluster of highly shared sequence variants.

PCR used 60 Vbeta primers and 13 Jbeta primers. Clones were sequenced by immunoSEQ multiplex PCR, and TCRdb holds only the in-frame ones, with some missing. This table has around 130,000 clones, over 75% appearing once. Sequencing input: PBMCs. This receptor was obtained from a man aged 18 to 35 in good health and CMV-seropositive.

In nucleotides, the CDR3 is TGCGCCAGCAGCTTGTCACCCCAGGGCAGTAATTCACCCCTCCACTTT. Its translation is CASSLSPQGSNSPLHF. This rearrangement joins TRBV5-1 to TRBJ1-6, with D perhaps TRBD1 (5 bases). The V gene's germline CDR1 is SGHRS and CDR2 YFSETQ. The CDR3 length is 16 residues. V was pared by 1 base and J by 6 bases, with 14 bases between.